Sequencing of this TCR beta chain was carried out in a study of beta chain features in type 1 diabetes. The table lists this clone with a few counts. Its antigen is not known. The collection from each donor was one heparinised blood draw averaging roughly 100 mL. What was sequenced were expressed TCRB transcripts, since all of the isolated RNA had been reverse transcribed. Only in-frame clones appear in the TCRdb table, and some are missing; sequencing was by immunoSEQ multiplex PCR. The sample contains 200,000 to 300,000 clones, roughly a tenth of which appear only once. The CDR3 consists of 14 residues. Looked up from germline, CDR1 is SGHAT and CDR2 is FQNNGV. Trimming stripped 1 base from V and 7 bases from J, with 11 bases between. Study conclusions and caveats: Patients' naive, central memory and regulatory TCRB repertoires appeared more alike than those of healthy donors. Overrepresentation of cells with high TCR expression could result from cDNA sequencing. Small HLA sub-analyses could not settle whether HLA shapes TCRB rearrangement. Significant though moderate, a shortening of TCRB CDR3s appeared in all four CD4+ subsets of Type 1 diabetes patients.

This TCR was sampled from a man aged 25-45 years with type 1 diabetes. Sequencing used naive CD4+ T cells from blood. The genes are TRBV11-2 and TRBJ2-1; no definite D call. This CDR3 reads CASSLARRKNEQFF. Here the CDR3 DNA reads TGTGCCAGCAGCTTAGCCCGCAGGAAGAATGAGCAGTTCTTC. Together with reference TRBV11-2 and TRBJ2-1, the CDR3 gives the full variable domain: EAGVAQSPRYKIIEKRQSVAFWCNPISGHATLYWYQQILGQGPKLLIQFQNNGVVDDSQLPKDRFSAERLKGVDSTLKIQPAKLEDSAVYLCASSLARRKNEQFFGPGTRLTVL.